There are a few counts of the clone carrying this TCR beta chain. These data originate in a study of T cells in Graves' hyperthyroidism and ophthalmopathy. Uncontrolled infection, other autoimmune disease, pregnancy or lactation disqualified patients from enrolment. The diagnoses drew upon clinical symptoms, serum thyroxine and TRAb, thyroid ultrasound and orbital computed tomography. Template material for amplifying TCR beta CDR3 regions consisted of RNA transcripts. In the first-round RT-PCR of the TCR CDR3, the HTBI primer set was used. MiXCR, applied by TCRdb to the multiplex PCR reads, yields one record per CDR3 protein. The repertoire holds almost 600,000 distinct CDR3 sequences, 40% to 55% seen once, with around 7.7% in the top ten. The CDR3 sequence is 16 residues long. The junction had 11 bases not matched to a gene; V was cut back by 1 base and J by 3 bases. Germline V lookup: CDR1 DFQATT, CDR2 SNEGSKA (reference sequence).

Sequencing was carried out using peripheral blood or thyroid tissue (not recorded which). The rearrangement links TRBV20-1 to TRBJ2-7, with 8 bases matching TRBD2. This TCR was sampled from a woman in her late teens or twenties with Graves' hyperthyroidism. CDR3 in amino acids: CSARGPPRGRIYEQYF. CDR3 nucleotides: TGCAGTGCTAGAGGGCCTCCTCGCGGGAGGATCTACGAGCAGTACTTC.